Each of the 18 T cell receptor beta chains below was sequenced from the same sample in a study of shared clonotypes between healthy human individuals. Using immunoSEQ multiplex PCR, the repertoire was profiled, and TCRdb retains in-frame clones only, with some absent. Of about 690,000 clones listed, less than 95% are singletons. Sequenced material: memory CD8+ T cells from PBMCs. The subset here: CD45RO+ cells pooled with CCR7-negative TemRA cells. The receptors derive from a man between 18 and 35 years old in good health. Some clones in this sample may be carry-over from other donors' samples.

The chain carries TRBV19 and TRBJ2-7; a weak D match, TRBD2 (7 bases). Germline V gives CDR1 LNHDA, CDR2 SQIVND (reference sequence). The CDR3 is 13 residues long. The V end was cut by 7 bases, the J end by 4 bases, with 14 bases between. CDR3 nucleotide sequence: TGTGCCAGTATCGGCGGGGGCGGGTACGAGCAGTACTTC. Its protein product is CASIGGGGYEQYF. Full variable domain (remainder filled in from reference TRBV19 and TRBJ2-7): DGGITQSPKYLFRKEGQNVTLSCEQNLNHDAMYWYRQDPGQGLRLIYYSQIVNDFQKGDIAEGYSVSREKKESFPLTVTSAQKNPTAFYLCASIGGGGYEQYFGPGTRLTVT.

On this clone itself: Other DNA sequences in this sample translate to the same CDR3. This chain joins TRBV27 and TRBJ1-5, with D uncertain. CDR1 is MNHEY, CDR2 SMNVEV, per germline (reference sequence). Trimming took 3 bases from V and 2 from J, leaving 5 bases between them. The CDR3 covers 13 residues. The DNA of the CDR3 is TGTGCCAGCAGTTTTCGGGGCAATCAGCCCCAGCATTTT. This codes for CASSFRGNQPQHF.

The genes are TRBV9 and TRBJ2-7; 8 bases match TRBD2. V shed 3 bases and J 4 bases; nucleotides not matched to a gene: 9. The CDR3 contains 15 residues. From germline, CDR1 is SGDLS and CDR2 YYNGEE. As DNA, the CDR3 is TGTGCCAGCAGCGGCTCCGGGAGGGCTGAATACGAGCAGTACTTC. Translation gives CASSGSGRAEYEQYF.

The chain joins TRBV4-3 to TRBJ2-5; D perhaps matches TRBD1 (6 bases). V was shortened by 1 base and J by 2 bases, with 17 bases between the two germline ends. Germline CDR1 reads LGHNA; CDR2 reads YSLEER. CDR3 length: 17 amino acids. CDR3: CASSQATGFRVQETQYF. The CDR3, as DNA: TGCGCCAGCAGCCAAGCCACAGGGTTTAGGGTACAAGAGACCCAGTACTTC.

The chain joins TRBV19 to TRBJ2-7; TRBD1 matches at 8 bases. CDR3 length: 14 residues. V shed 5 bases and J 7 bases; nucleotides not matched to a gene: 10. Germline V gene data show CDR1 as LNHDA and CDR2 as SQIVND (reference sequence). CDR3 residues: CASSLPDRVDEQYF. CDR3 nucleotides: TGTGCCAGTAGTCTCCCGGACAGGGTAGATGAGCAGTACTTC. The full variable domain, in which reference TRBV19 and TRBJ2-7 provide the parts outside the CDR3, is DGGITQSPKYLFRKEGQNVTLSCEQNLNHDAMYWYRQDPGQGLRLIYYSQIVNDFQKGDIAEGYSVSREKKESFPLTVTSAQKNPTAFYLCASSLPDRVDEQYFGPGTRLTVT.

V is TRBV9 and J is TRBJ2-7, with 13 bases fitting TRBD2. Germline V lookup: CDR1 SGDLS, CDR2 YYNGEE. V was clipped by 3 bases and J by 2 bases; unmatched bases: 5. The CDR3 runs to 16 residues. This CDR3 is CASSDGLAGEAYEQYF. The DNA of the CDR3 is TGTGCCAGCAGCGACGGACTAGCGGGAGAGGCCTACGAGCAGTACTTC.

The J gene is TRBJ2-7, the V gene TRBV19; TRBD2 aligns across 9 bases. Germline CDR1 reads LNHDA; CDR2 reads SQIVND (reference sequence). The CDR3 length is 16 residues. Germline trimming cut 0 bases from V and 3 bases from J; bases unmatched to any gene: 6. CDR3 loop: CASSIDSLAGLYEQYF. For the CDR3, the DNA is TGTGCCAGTAGTATAGATTCCCTAGCGGGACTCTACGAGCAGTACTTC.

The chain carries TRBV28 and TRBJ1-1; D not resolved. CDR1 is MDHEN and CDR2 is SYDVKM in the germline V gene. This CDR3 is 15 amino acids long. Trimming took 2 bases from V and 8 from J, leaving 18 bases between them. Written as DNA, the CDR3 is TGTGCCAGCAGTTTAGGATGGGGTGGGCAGAAAGAAGCTTTCTTT. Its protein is CASSLGWGGQKEAFF.

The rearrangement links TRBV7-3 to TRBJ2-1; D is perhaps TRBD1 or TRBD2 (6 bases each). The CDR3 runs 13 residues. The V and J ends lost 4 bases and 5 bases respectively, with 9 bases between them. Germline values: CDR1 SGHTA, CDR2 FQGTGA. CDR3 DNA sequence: TGTGCCAGCAGCTGGGGGGCCCACAATGAGCAGTTCTTC. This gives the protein CASSWGAHNEQFF.

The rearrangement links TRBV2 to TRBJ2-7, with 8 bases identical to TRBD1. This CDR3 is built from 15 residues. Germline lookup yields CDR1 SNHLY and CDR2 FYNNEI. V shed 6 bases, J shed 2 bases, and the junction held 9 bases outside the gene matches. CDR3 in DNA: TGTGCCAGCAGAACGGGACAGGTATCCCCCTACGAGCAGTACTTC. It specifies CASRTGQVSPYEQYF.

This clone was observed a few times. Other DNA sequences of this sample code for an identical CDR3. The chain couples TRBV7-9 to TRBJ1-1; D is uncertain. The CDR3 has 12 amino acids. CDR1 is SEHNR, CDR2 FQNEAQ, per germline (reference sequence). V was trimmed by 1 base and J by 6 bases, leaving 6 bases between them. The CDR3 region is CASSLGAAEAFF. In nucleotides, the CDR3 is TGTGCCAGCAGCTTAGGGGCGGCTGAAGCTTTCTTT.

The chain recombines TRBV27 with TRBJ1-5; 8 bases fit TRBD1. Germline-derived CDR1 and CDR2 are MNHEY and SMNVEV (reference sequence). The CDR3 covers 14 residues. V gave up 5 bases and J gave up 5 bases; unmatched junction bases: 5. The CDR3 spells CASSPGGEYQPQHF. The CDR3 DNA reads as TGTGCCAGCAGTCCAGGGGGCGAATATCAGCCCCAGCATTTT.

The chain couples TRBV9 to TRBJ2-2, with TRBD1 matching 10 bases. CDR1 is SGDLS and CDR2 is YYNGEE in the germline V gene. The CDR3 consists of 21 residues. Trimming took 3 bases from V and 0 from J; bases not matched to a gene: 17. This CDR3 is CASSGGQGTKDPFANTGELFF. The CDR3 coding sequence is TGTGCCAGCAGCGGGGGACAGGGGACGAAAGACCCGTTCGCGAACACCGGGGAGCTGTTTTTT.

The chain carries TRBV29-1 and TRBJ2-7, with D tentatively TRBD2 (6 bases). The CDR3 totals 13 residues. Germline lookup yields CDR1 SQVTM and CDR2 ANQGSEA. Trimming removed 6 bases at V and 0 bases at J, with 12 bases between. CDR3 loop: CSVGGGNSYEQYF. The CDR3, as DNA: TGCAGCGTGGGAGGAGGGAACTCCTACGAGCAGTACTTC.

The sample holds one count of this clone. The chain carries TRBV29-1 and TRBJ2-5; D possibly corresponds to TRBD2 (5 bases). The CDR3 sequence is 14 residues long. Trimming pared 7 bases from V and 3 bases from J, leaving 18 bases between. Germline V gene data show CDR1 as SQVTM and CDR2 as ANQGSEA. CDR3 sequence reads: CSALPPGSEETQYF. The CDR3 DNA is TGCAGCGCCCTTCCCCCGGGATCGGAAGAGACCCAGTACTTC. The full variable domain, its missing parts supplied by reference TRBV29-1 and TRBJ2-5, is SAVISQKPSRDICQRGTSLTIQCQVDSQVTMMFWYRQQPGQSLTLIATANQGSEATYESGFVIDKFPISRPNLTFSTLTVSNMSPEDSSIYLCSALPPGSEETQYFGPGTRLLVL.

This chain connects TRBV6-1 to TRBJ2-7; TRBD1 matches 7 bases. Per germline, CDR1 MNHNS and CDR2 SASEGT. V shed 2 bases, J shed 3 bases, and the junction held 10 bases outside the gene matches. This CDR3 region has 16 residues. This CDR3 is CASSEYVTQGVYEQYF. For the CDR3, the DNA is TGTGCCAGCAGTGAATACGTTACCCAGGGGGTCTACGAGCAGTACTTC.

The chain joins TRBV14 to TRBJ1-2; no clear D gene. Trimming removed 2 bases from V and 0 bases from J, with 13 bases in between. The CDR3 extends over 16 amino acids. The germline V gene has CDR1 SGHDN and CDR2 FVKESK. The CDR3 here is CASSQHPRAPNYGYTF. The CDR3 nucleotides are TGTGCCAGCAGCCAACACCCCCGTGCGCCTAACTATGGCTACACCTTC.

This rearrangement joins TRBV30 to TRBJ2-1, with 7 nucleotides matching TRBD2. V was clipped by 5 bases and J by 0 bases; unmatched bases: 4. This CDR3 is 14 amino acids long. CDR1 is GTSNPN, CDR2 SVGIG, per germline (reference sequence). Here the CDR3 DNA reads TGTGCCTGGGACGGCGGGAGCTCCTACAATGAGCAGTTCTTC. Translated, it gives CAWDGGSSYNEQFF.